This is a list of T cell receptor beta chains from one sample in a study of blood T cell repertoires in COVID-19. Sequencing used immunoSEQ multiplex PCR; TCRdb keeps in-frame clones, though not all of them. This table has 180,000 or so clones, 86% appearing once. The specimen sequenced was peripheral blood. These TCRs come from a woman in her 30s with active or convalescent COVID-19. Each CDR3 is given with its conserved first and last residue. Each record gives: clone size, D gene, V gene, J gene, CDR3 protein, CDR3 DNA. A D gene is named only where the DNA matches it firmly. The size of a clone is reported for some rows only, either as once, few or many, or as a class for expanded clones.

>NA|NA|TRBV3-1/TRBV3-2|TRBJ1-3
CASSQGEQYSGNTIYF
TGTGCCAGCAGCCAAGGTGAACAGTACTCTGGAAACACCATATATTTT
>NA|TRBD1|TRBV10-3|TRBJ1-4
CAISEFGTDNEKLFF
TGTGCCATCTCTGAATTTGGGACAGATAATGAAAAACTGTTTTTT
>NA|NA|TRBV6-6|TRBJ1-4
CASSLNEKLFF
TGTGCCAGCAGTTTAAATGAAAAACTGTTTTTT
>NA|NA|TRBV6-1|TRBJ1-3
CASSEDKFYSGNTIYF
TGTGCCAGCAGTGAAGACAAATTTTACTCTGGAAACACCATATATTTT
>NA|TRBD1|TRBV30|TRBJ1-1
CAWSLTGGYTEAFF
TGTGCCTGGAGTTTAACAGGGGGCTACACTGAAGCTTTCTTT
>NA|NA|TRBV9|TRBJ1-3
CASSVAAGAGNTIYF
TGTGCCAGCAGCGTAGCCGCGGGGGCTGGAAACACCATATATTTT
>NA|TRBD1|TRBV2|TRBJ1-2
CASSPGQTTYGYTF
TGTGCCAGCAGTCCGGGACAGACGACCTATGGCTACACCTTC
>once|NA|TRBV3-1/TRBV3-2|TRBJ1-6
CASSQAGLYNSPLHF
TGTGCCAGCAGCCAAGCCGGACTTTATAATTCACCCCTCCACTTT
>NA|TRBD1|TRBV7-9|TRBJ1-5
CASSQTGFQPQHF
TGTGCCAGCAGCCAGACAGGGTTTCAGCCCCAGCATTTT
>NA|NA|TRBV7-2|TRBJ1-4
CASSTRVGGEKLFF
TGTGCCAGCAGCACCAGGGTGGGGGGTGAAAAACTGTTTTTT
>NA|TRBD1|TRBV18|TRBJ1-1
CASSPRQGETEAFF
TGTGCCAGCTCACCACGACAGGGGGAGACTGAAGCTTTCTTT
>once|NA|TRBV28|TRBJ1-1
CASKRRYGYTEAFF
TGTGCCAGCAAACGGCGGTATGGGTACACTGAAGCTTTCTTT
>NA|TRBD2|TRBV7-2|TRBJ2-7
CASSFTSGPYEQYF
TGTGCCAGCAGCTTCACTAGCGGGCCCTACGAGCAGTACTTC
>NA|TRBD1|TRBV12-5|TRBJ1-4
CASGQGQGQGELFF
TGTGCTAGTGGACAAGGACAGGGGCAGGGAGAACTGTTTTTT
>NA|NA|TRBV14|TRBJ1-2
CASSQDVRRGYTF
TGTGCCAGCAGCCAAGACGTGCGTCGTGGCTACACCTTC
>NA|NA|TRBV21-1|TRBJ2-2
CASSKERRLAGALRTGELFF
TGTGCCAGCAGCAAAGAGAGGCGATTAGCGGGAGCCCTGAGAACCGGGGAGCTGTTTTTT
>NA|NA|TRBV6-5|TRBJ1-1
CASELLNTEAFF
TGTGCCAGCGAACTGCTGAACACTGAAGCTTTCTTT
>NA|TRBD2|TRBV27|TRBJ2-7
CASSRTSGHYEQYF
TGTGCCAGCAGTCGGACTAGCGGACACTACGAGCAGTACTTC
>NA|TRBD1|TRBV6-1|TRBJ2-2
CASSERTGARRVSGELFF
TGTGCCAGCAGTGAGAGGACAGGGGCCCGGAGGGTTTCCGGGGAGCTGTTTTTT
>few|NA|TRBV6-5|TRBJ1-1
CASTPTYLNTEAFF
TGTGCCAGCACCCCGACATATCTGAACACTGAAGCTTTCTTT
>NA|NA|TRBV6-6|TRBJ1-6
CASSYPTGLDSPLHF
TGTGCCAGCAGTTACCCCACAGGGCTGGATTCACCCCTCCACTTT
>NA|TRBD1|TRBV11-2|TRBJ2-7
CASSSSAGQGVSYEQYF
TGTGCCAGCAGCTCGAGCGCGGGCCAGGGGGTCTCCTACGAGCAATACTTC
>NA|TRBD2|TRBV5-4|TRBJ2-3
CASRLAGGGAADTQYF
TGTGCCAGCAGGCTAGCGGGAGGGGGTGCTGCAGATACGCAGTATTTT
>NA|TRBD1|TRBV28|TRBJ1-6
CASSWGQSNSPLHF
TGTGCCAGCAGCTGGGGACAGTCCAATTCACCCCTCCACTTT
>NA|TRBD1|TRBV10-1|TRBJ2-7
CASGQGAGEQYF
TGCGCCAGCGGACAGGGGGCGGGCGAGCAGTACTTC
>NA|TRBD2|TRBV27|TRBJ2-2
CASSGTRAGELFF
TGTGCCAGTTCCGGGACTAGGGCCGGGGAGCTGTTTTTT
>NA|NA|TRBV24-1|TRBJ1-2
CATAEDYGYTF
TGTGCCACCGCCGAGGACTATGGCTACACCTTC
>NA|NA|TRBV7-9|TRBJ1-2
CASSLGQNPNYGYTF
TGTGCCAGCAGCTTAGGACAGAACCCTAACTATGGCTACACCTTC
>NA|TRBD2|TRBV5-1|TRBJ2-7
CASSLDGGRYEQYF
TGCGCCAGCAGCTTGGATGGCGGGAGGTACGAGCAGTACTTC
>NA|TRBD2|TRBV13|TRBJ2-3
CASSVRLAGGPPQYF
TGTGCCAGCAGCGTCCGACTAGCGGGGGGGCCGCCGCAGTATTTT
>NA|NA|TRBV27|TRBJ1-2
CASKGMGARDYGYTF
TGTGCCAGCAAGGGTATGGGGGCGCGGGACTATGGCTACACCTTC
>once|TRBD2|TRBV4-2|TRBJ2-2
CASSQDSSGETGELFF
TGTGCCAGCAGCCAAGATTCTAGCGGGGAAACCGGGGAGCTGTTTTTT
>NA|NA|TRBV10-2|TRBJ1-1
CASSLRQVNTEAFF
TGCGCCAGCAGCCTTAGACAGGTGAACACTGAAGCTTTCTTT
>NA|NA|TRBV19|TRBJ2-2
CASIQGGTGELFF
TGTGCCAGTATCCAGGGTGGGACCGGGGAGCTGTTTTTT
>NA|NA|TRBV24-1|TRBJ2-5
CATRHGDNGHQETQYF
TGTGCCACCCGTCATGGGGACAATGGCCACCAAGAGACCCAGTACTTC
>NA|NA|TRBV4-2|TRBJ1-1
CASSQAYWVGVEHF
TGTGCCAGCAGCCAAGCCTATTGGGTCGGGGTGGAACATTTT
>NA|TRBD1|TRBV13|TRBJ2-1
CASSWPRDREGRGEQFF
TGTGCCAGCAGCTGGCCAAGGGACAGGGAAGGAAGGGGTGAGCAGTTCTTC
>NA|NA|TRBV28|TRBJ1-2
CASSLSDGYTF
TGTGCCAGCAGTTTAAGCGATGGCTACACCTTC
>NA|NA|TRBV7-9|TRBJ1-2
CASSRLFGSVTYGYTF
TGTGCCAGCAGCCGTCTTTTCGGTTCGGTAACCTATGGCTACACCTTC
>NA|TRBD2|TRBV2|TRBJ2-2
CASSGGRASSARNTGELFF
TGTGCCAGCAGTGGCGGGAGGGCCTCCTCCGCCCGAAACACCGGGGAGCTGTTTTTT
>NA|TRBD2|TRBV18|TRBJ2-5
CASSPDVLAGETQYF
TGTGCCAGCTCACCAGACGTCCTAGCGGGAGAGACCCAGTACTTC
>NA|TRBD2|TRBV28|TRBJ2-7
CASSPRWTSKTYEQYF
TGTGCCAGCAGCCCAAGGTGGACTAGCAAAACCTACGAGCAGTACTTC
>NA|TRBD1|TRBV5-4|TRBJ2-2
CASSLGRDRTTGELFF
TGTGCCAGCAGCTTAGGAAGGGACAGAACCACCGGGGAGCTGTTTTTT
>NA|TRBD1|TRBV5-6|TRBJ2-2
CASSLGPGTDTGELFF
TGTGCCAGCAGCTTGGGCCCCGGGACAGACACCGGGGAGCTGTTTTTT